This T cell receptor beta chain derives from a study of cytomegalovirus exposure and HLA in healthy donors. Across the study: The approximately 690 first-cohort repertoires and the approximately 110 validation repertoires shared the same platform, a later analysis reported.

The CDR3 is 14 amino acids. The germline gives CDR1 SGHAT, CDR2 FQDESV (reference sequence). The V and J ends lost 5 bases and 2 bases respectively, with 12 bases between them. Clones were sequenced by immunoSEQ multiplex PCR, and TCRdb holds only the in-frame ones, with some missing. The sample yields more than 60,000 clones, around nine tenths seen once. The chain combines TRBV11-1 with TRBJ1-1, with TRBD1 as a possible D gene (5 bases). This TCR was sampled from a woman aged 18-35 years in good health and CMV-seronegative. Sample: PBMCs. This CDR3 reads CASSTSTGNTEAFF. CDR3 nucleotide sequence: TGTGCCAGCAGCACTAGCACAGGCAACACTGAAGCTTTCTTT.